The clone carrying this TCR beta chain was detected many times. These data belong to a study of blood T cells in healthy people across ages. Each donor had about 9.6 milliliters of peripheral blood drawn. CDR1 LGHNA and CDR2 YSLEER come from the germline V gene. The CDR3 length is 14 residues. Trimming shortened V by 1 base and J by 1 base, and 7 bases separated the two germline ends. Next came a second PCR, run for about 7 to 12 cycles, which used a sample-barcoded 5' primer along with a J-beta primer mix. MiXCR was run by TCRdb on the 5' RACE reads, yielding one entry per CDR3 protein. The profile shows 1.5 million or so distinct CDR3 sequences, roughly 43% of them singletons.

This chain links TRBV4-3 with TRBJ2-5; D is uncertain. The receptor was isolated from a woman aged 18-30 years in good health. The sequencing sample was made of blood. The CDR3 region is CASSQGVGQETQYF. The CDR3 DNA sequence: TGCGCCAGCAGCCAAGGCGTGGGCCAAGAGACCCAGTACTTC.